The 2 T cell receptor beta chains presented below share a single source sample, sequenced in a study of T cells in Graves' hyperthyroidism and ophthalmopathy. RNA transcripts served as the template for amplifying TCR beta CDR3 regions. First-round RT-PCR of the TCR CDR3 relied on the HTBI primer set. TCRdb reanalysed the multiplex PCR reads using MiXCR and keeps one entry per CDR3 protein. The sample yields almost 500,000 distinct CDR3 sequences, about 20% seen once. The source material was blood. The receptors were sampled from a woman aged 70-85 years with Graves' ophthalmopathy.

This clonotype occurred many times. The gene calls are TRBV2 and TRBJ2-2; 9 nucleotides align to TRBD1. This CDR3 region has 15 residues. The trim removed 5 bases at V and 4 bases at J, leaving 5 bases unmatched. From germline, CDR1 is SNHLY and CDR2 FYNNEI. The CDR3 loop is CASSYRGQGTGELFF. The CDR3 bases are TGTGCCAGCAGTTACAGGGGGCAGGGCACCGGGGAGCTGTTTTTT. The full variable domain, its missing parts supplied by reference TRBV2 and TRBJ2-2, is EPEVTQTPSHQVTQMGQEVILRCVPISNHLYFYWYRQILGQKVEFLVSFYNNEISEKSEIFDDQFSVERPDGSNFTLKIRSTKLEDSAMYFCASSYRGQGTGELFFGEGSRLTVL.

The chain has TRBV29-1 and TRBJ2-5; no reliable D call. CDR1 is SQVTM and CDR2 is ANQGSEA in the germline V gene. This CDR3 is built from 12 residues. Trimming took 0 bases from V and 10 from J, leaving 12 bases between them. CDR3 loop: CSVEEGIGDQYF. DNA of the CDR3: TGCAGCGTTGAAGAAGGGATAGGAGACCAGTACTTC.